This TCR beta chain was retrieved from a study of T cells after yellow fever vaccination. Background on the study: SMART-Seq v4 Ultra Low Input handled preparation of low-cell-number fractions.

V dropped 0 bases and J dropped 8; count of bases not matched to a gene: 3. The V gene's germline CDR1 is SGHNT and CDR2 YYREEE (reference sequence). The CDR3 consists of 14 residues. TCRdb passed the 5' RACE reads through MiXCR, listing each CDR3 protein once. The sample has a few hundred thousand distinct CDR3 sequences; about 4% are singletons. The sequenced sample was PBMCs, obtained 5 days after the yellow fever booster vaccination. The TCR sequence derives from a man younger than 30 who received the YFV17D yellow fever vaccine. The chain uses TRBV5-4 and TRBJ2-1; 9 bases are shared with TRBD1. The chain's CDR3 is CASSLERTGDEQFF. CDR3 nucleotides: TGTGCCAGCAGCTTGGAACGGACAGGGGATGAGCAGTTCTTC. Filled out from reference TRBV5-4 and TRBJ2-1, the complete variable domain reads ETGVTQSPTHLIKTRGQQVTLRCSSQSGHNTVSWYQQALGQGPQFIFQYYREEENGRGNFPPRFSGLQFPNYSSELNVNALELDDSALYLCASSLERTGDEQFFGPGTRLTVL.